This entry concerns a single T cell receptor (beta chain). Its antigen is unknown. The entry originates in a study of T cell repertoires in cytomegalovirus infection. Study background: Matching HLA type and CMV infection were both indicated by public TCR beta signatures.

The CDR3 runs to 14 residues. Germline values: CDR1 MNHEY, CDR2 SMNVEV (reference sequence). Trimming took off 2 bases at V and 4 bases at J, with 11 bases between the two ends. In TCRdb, the reads were re-called with MiXCR into one record per CDR3 protein. The sample comprises about 280,000 distinct CDR3 sequences, roughly 21% of which are singletons, and approximately 20% rests with the top ten. Study-level results: Cumulated frequencies of public TCR beta families served to identify carriers of CMV plus the relevant HLA. Dominating the ex vivo response were TCR beta clonotypes that were CMV-specific and HLA-C-restricted.

This TCR derives from a human donor in good health (CMV status not recorded). Some clones in this sample may be carry-over from other donors' samples. The specimen comprised cultured PBMCs, sampled from culture after CMV antigen stimulation. The gene calls are TRBV27 and TRBJ2-5; D perhaps matches TRBD2 (5 bases). In nucleotides, the CDR3 is TGTGCCAGCAGTTTAATCCCTCGGGGAGAGACCCAGTACTTC. It encodes CASSLIPRGETQYF.